One and the same sample provided the 26 T cell receptor beta chains below, sequenced in a study of radiotherapy plus CTLA-4 blockade in lung cancer. Clones were sequenced by immunoSEQ multiplex PCR, and TCRdb holds only the in-frame ones, with some missing. The sample includes tens of thousands of clones, 80% to 90% of them seen just once. The sequences come from peripheral blood, collected from a patient treated with radiotherapy plus ipilimumab. The receptors shown here come from a human donor with non-small cell lung cancer whose response to radiotherapy plus ipilimumab could not be evaluated.

The chain links TRBV10-3 to TRBJ1-1; 8 bases are a match to TRBD1. This CDR3 is 14 amino acids long. The V and J ends lost 3 bases and 8 bases, in that order; junction bases with no gene match: 8. CDR1 is ENHRY, CDR2 SYGVKD, per germline. Here the CDR3 reads CAISDDQGAQEAFF. Written as DNA, the CDR3 is TGTGCCATCAGTGACGATCAGGGGGCGCAGGAAGCTTTCTTT.

Of note for this clone: Other nucleotide sequences in the sample specify the same CDR3. V is TRBV5-1 and J is TRBJ2-1; possibly TRBD2 for D (6 bases). The CDR3 sequence is 15 residues long. V gave up 0 bases and J gave up 0 bases, with 7 bases separating them. Germline CDR1 SGHRS, CDR2 YFSETQ. CDR3 residues: CASSLEGGSYNEQFF. DNA of the CDR3: TGCGCCAGCAGCTTGGAGGGAGGCTCCTACAATGAGCAGTTCTTC.

The rearrangement links TRBV4-3 to TRBJ2-1; weak D call: TRBD1 (6 bases). CDR1 LGHNA and CDR2 YSLEER come from the germline V gene. V gave up 4 bases and J gave up 6 bases, with 16 bases separating them. This CDR3 is 15 amino acids long. CDR3 residues: CASSPGRVGGNEQFF. CDR3 nucleotides: TGCGCCAGCAGCCCGGGGCGGGTAGGGGGCAATGAGCAGTTCTTC.

The chain recombines TRBV10-3 with TRBJ2-1, with 13 bases fitting TRBD2. V gave up 0 bases and J gave up 8 bases; unmatched junction bases: 10. The CDR3 loop spans 18 amino acids. Germline lookup yields CDR1 ENHRY and CDR2 SYGVKD. CDR3 DNA: TGTGCCATCAGTGAGTCGGGAAGACTAGCGGGAGGTAGGGATGAGCAGTTCTTC. Protein: CAISESGRLAGGRDEQFF.

This clone qualifies as medium-sized. This chain joins TRBV10-3 and TRBJ1-1; D gene unclear. V lost 0 bases to trimming and J lost 1 base, with 12 bases between them. The CDR3 is 16 residues long. The V gene's germline CDR1 is ENHRY and CDR2 SYGVKD. This CDR3 reads CAISESTHSKNTEAFF. In DNA, the CDR3 is TGTGCCATCAGTGAGTCGACACACAGTAAGAACACTGAAGCTTTCTTT.

This clone was detected once. The rearrangement joins TRBV19 to TRBJ2-3, with no clear D. CDR3 size: 13 residues. V lost 4 bases, J lost 1 base, and 6 bases lay in between. The germline V gene has CDR1 LNHDA and CDR2 SQIVND (reference sequence). The CDR3 protein is CASSTSGTDTQYF. CDR3 sequence (DNA): TGTGCCAGTAGTACCTCAGGCACAGATACGCAGTATTTT. Full variable domain (outside the CDR3, taken from reference TRBV19 and TRBJ2-3): DGGITQSPKYLFRKEGQNVTLSCEQNLNHDAMYWYRQDPGQGLRLIYYSQIVNDFQKGDIAEGYSVSREKKESFPLTVTSAQKNPTAFYLCASSTSGTDTQYFGPGTRLTVL.

This clone has just one count. The rearrangement uses TRBV7-6 and TRBJ2-3; TRBD2 aligns across 10 bases. The germline V gene encodes CDR1 SGHVS and CDR2 FNYEAQ. The CDR3 runs to 17 residues. V lost 1 base, J lost 3 bases, and 7 bases stayed unmatched. The CDR3 protein is CASSLGWLAGATDTQYF. In DNA form, the CDR3 reads TGTGCCAGCAGCTTAGGATGGCTAGCGGGAGCGACAGATACGCAGTATTTT. Full variable domain (remainder filled in from reference TRBV7-6 and TRBJ2-3): GAGVSQSPRYKVTKRGQDVALRCDPISGHVSLYWYRQALGQGPEFLTYFNYEAQQDKSGLPNDRFSAERPEGSISTLTIQRTEQRDSAMYRCASSLGWLAGATDTQYFGPGTRLTVL.

The J gene is TRBJ2-7, the V gene TRBV5-1; possible D gene TRBD1, 7 bases. The CDR3 covers 15 residues. Germline assignment: CDR1 SGHRS and CDR2 YFSETQ. Between the trimmed V and J ends, which lost 1 base and 7 bases, there was a span of 18 bases. CDR3 in amino acids: CASSLSGGQVGEQYF. Written as DNA, the CDR3 is TGCGCCAGCAGCTTGTCAGGGGGGCAGGTGGGTGAGCAGTACTTC.

The chain combines TRBV27 with TRBJ2-7; D perhaps matches TRBD1 (5 bases). The CDR3 covers 11 residues. The germline V and J ends were trimmed by 10 bases and 0 bases, with 7 bases remaining between them. Germline V lookup: CDR1 MNHEY, CDR2 SMNVEV (reference sequence). CDR3 amino acids: CATGPSYEQYF. CDR3 in DNA: TGTGCCACAGGGCCCTCCTACGAGCAGTACTTC.

The chain links TRBV5-1 to TRBJ2-1; 8 nucleotides line up with TRBD1. The CDR3 extends over 16 amino acids. In germline, CDR1 is SGHRS, CDR2 YFSETQ. V was clipped by 0 bases and J by 4 bases; unmatched bases: 6. In DNA, the CDR3 is TGCGCCAGCAGCTTGGGACAGGGGACCTCATACAATGAGCAGTTCTTC. This gives the protein CASSLGQGTSYNEQFF.

This clone appeared a few times. The chain employs TRBV25-1 and TRBJ2-5; 8 bases match TRBD1. The last part of the DNA fits TRBJ2-7 better; the J call may be wrong. Germline V gives CDR1 MGHDK, CDR2 SYGVNS. This CDR3 is 15 amino acids long. CDR3 in amino acids: CASSEDRGRFDEQYF. The CDR3 bases are TGTGCCAGCAGTGAAGACAGGGGAAGATTCGACGAGCAGTACTTC.

This sequence joins TRBV7-3 and TRBJ2-7; D is possibly TRBD2 (7 bases). Trimming pared 2 bases from V and 4 bases from J, leaving 15 bases between. This CDR3 is 15 amino acids long. Germline assignment: CDR1 SGHTA and CDR2 FQGTGA. The CDR3 region has the DNA TGTGCCAGCAGCTTAGGAGGGGGGGGGCGGTACGAGCAGTACTTC. It specifies CASSLGGGGRYEQYF.

The CDR3 region has the DNA TGTGCCAGCAGTGGGTCCACAGGGTGGGTCGGCTACACCTTC. It translates to CASSGSTGWVGYTF. This chain uses TRBV25-1 with TRBJ1-2, with D perhaps TRBD1 (6 bases). The CDR3 contains 14 residues. CDR1 and CDR2 from the germline V gene are MGHDK and SYGVNS. Trimming pared 4 bases from V and 8 bases from J, leaving 17 bases between.

The J gene is TRBJ2-2, the V gene TRBV4-3, with 11 bases identical to TRBD2. Germline trimming cut 0 bases from V and 3 bases from J; bases unmatched to any gene: 15. Per germline, CDR1 LGHNA and CDR2 YSLEER. The CDR3 runs 21 residues. The CDR3 DNA follows: TGCGCCAGCAGCCAAGATCCCTTATCCCCCCTAGCGGGAGGCTACACCGGGGAGCTGTTTTTT. It yields the protein CASSQDPLSPLAGGYTGELFF.

This clone was seen a handful of times. The chain couples TRBV5-1 to TRBJ2-1, with a possible D match to TRBD1 (6 bases). The length of the CDR3 is 15 residues. The V end lost 2 bases, the J end lost 8 bases, and 17 bases lay between the germline ends. CDR1 is SGHRS, CDR2 YFSETQ, per germline. CDR3 sequence reads: CASSLQGQGFDEQFF. The CDR3 nucleotides are TGCGCCAGCAGCTTACAGGGACAAGGGTTTGATGAGCAGTTCTTC. Combining the CDR3 with reference TRBV5-1 and TRBJ2-1 gives the whole variable domain KAGVTQTPRYLIKTRGQQVTLSCSPISGHRSVSWYQQTPGQGLQFLFEYFSETQRNKGNFPGRFSGRQFSNSRSEMNVSTLELGDSALYLCASSLQGQGFDEQFFGPGTRLTVL.

V is TRBV5-1 and J is TRBJ2-3; 16 nucleotides line up with TRBD2. The trim removed 4 bases at V and 3 bases at J, leaving 8 bases unmatched. Germline V CDR1 and CDR2: SGHRS, YFSETQ. The CDR3 covers 18 residues. The CDR3 sequence is CASSAGTSGRAGTDTQYF. For the CDR3, the DNA is TGCGCCAGCAGCGCCGGGACTAGCGGGAGGGCTGGTACAGATACGCAGTATTTT.

This chain links TRBV28 with TRBJ2-3; 7 bases map to TRBD2. The V gene end was trimmed by 6 bases and the J gene end by 3 bases; junction bases not matched to a gene: 9. The CDR3 runs 15 residues. Germline CDR1 reads MDHEN; CDR2 reads SYDVKM. This CDR3 is CASSRNDGGTDTQYF. DNA for the CDR3: TGTGCCAGCAGCCGGAACGACGGGGGGACAGATACGCAGTATTTT.

The chain uses TRBV7-9 and TRBJ2-5; TRBD1 agrees at 9 bases. Germline CDR1 SEHNR, CDR2 FQNEAQ (reference sequence). V shed 3 bases, J shed 5 bases, and the junction held 4 bases outside the gene matches. This CDR3 has 14 amino acids. The CDR3 coding sequence is TGTGCCAGCAGCTTTACAGGGGGCCTGGAGACCCAGTACTTC. It encodes CASSFTGGLETQYF.

This chain links TRBV4-3 with TRBJ1-1; D gene uncertain. The germline CDR1 and CDR2 sequences are LGHNA and YSLEER. The CDR3 consists of 15 residues. With 0 bases removed from V and 0 bases from J, the gap between germline ends came to 8 bases. The CDR3 DNA sequence: TGCGCCAGCAGCCAAGATACAACACTGAACACTGAAGCTTTCTTT. It translates to CASSQDTTLNTEAFF.

This chain joins TRBV29-1 and TRBJ2-7; TRBD2 is a possible D gene (5 bases). Germline CDR1 and CDR2: SQVTM and ANQGSEA. The V end lost 0 bases, the J end lost 2 bases, and 14 bases lay between the germline ends. CDR3 length: 15 amino acids. The CDR3 DNA follows: TGCAGCGTTGAAGAAGAGGGAGATCAACCCTACGAGCAGTACTTC. Translating gives CSVEEEGDQPYEQYF.

The J gene is TRBJ1-1, the V gene TRBV28; D gene uncertain. Germline V gene data show CDR1 as MDHEN and CDR2 as SYDVKM. This CDR3 spans 13 amino acids. V was trimmed by 5 bases and J by 1 base, leaving 8 bases between them. DNA of the CDR3: TGTGCCAGCAGTCCTTCTAAGAACACTGAAGCTTTCTTT. Its translation: CASSPSKNTEAFF.

The gene calls are TRBV6-4 and TRBJ1-5, with unresolved D. The CDR3 is 13 residues long. Germline V lookup: CDR1 MRHNA, CDR2 SNTAGT. V shed 5 bases and J shed 3 bases, with 8 bases lying between them. For the CDR3, the DNA is TGTGCCAGCAGTAAGGAGATCAATCAGCCCCAGCATTTT. Translation: CASSKEINQPQHF.

J is TRBJ2-1 and V is TRBV19; 10 positions agree with TRBD1. The CDR3 loop spans 16 amino acids. V lost 6 bases to trimming and J lost 3 bases; unmatched junction nucleotides: 8. Germline V gene sequence: CDR1 LNHDA, CDR2 SQIVND (reference sequence). This CDR3 reads CASRDSGTGDYNEQFF. In DNA, the CDR3 is TGTGCCAGTAGGGACTCCGGGACAGGGGACTACAATGAGCAGTTCTTC.

The chain joins TRBV28 to TRBJ2-5, with 10 bases matching TRBD1. After removal of 1 base from V and 4 bases from J, the junction contained 9 bases not matched to a gene. The CDR3 is 17 residues long. CDR1 is MDHEN and CDR2 is SYDVKM in the germline V gene. The CDR3 DNA is TGTGCCAGCAGTTTATCGGCGGGACAGGGGTTGGGAGAGACCCAGTACTTC. Its protein product is CASSLSAGQGLGETQYF.

J is TRBJ2-2 and V is TRBV29-1; 12 nucleotides agree with TRBD2. Germline CDR1 SQVTM, CDR2 ANQGSEA. This CDR3 is built from 14 residues. J gave up 7 bases and V 2 bases, and 2 bases lay outside the gene matches. The CDR3 region has the DNA TGCAGCGTTGAACTAGCGGGAGGGATCGGGGAGCTGTTTTTT. As protein: CSVELAGGIGELFF.

The chain joins TRBV30 to TRBJ2-1; no definite D call. The CDR3 consists of 15 residues. CDR1 and CDR2 (germline): GTSNPN, SVGIG (reference sequence). Trimming took 5 bases from V and 0 from J, leaving 14 bases between them. The CDR3 coding sequence is TGTGCCTGGGACTTGGAGCCCAGCTCCTACAATGAGCAGTTCTTC. Its protein product is CAWDLEPSSYNEQFF.